The 22 T cell receptor beta chains below all came from one sample that was sequenced in a study of blood T cell repertoires in COVID-19. Profiled with immunoSEQ multiplex PCR; TCRdb holds only in-frame clones, not every one. The profile shows roughly 250,000 clones, more than 85% of them singletons. Sample: peripheral blood. These receptor sequences come from a person aged 18 to 35 with COVID-19, enrolled during active disease.

In its sample, this clone was seen a few times. This chain uses TRBV27 with TRBJ1-5; tentatively, D is TRBD1 (5 bases). Per germline, CDR1 MNHEY and CDR2 SMNVEV (reference sequence). Trimming cost V 7 bases and J 4 bases, with 14 bases left between them. The CDR3 consists of 14 residues. The CDR3 is CASTPAGGNQPQHF. CDR3 DNA sequence: TGTGCCAGCACCCCAGCCGGGGGGAATCAGCCCCAGCATTTT.

This sequence joins TRBV6-5 and TRBJ2-1; 7 bases align to TRBD1. Trimming cost V 4 bases and J 5 bases; bases outside gene matches: 8. Germline assignment: CDR1 MNHEY and CDR2 SVGAGI. The CDR3 runs to 15 residues. The CDR3 region has the DNA TGTGCCAGCAGTTGGTCATCAGGACAGGACAATGAGCAGTTCTTC. Translated, it gives CASSWSSGQDNEQFF.

This chain uses TRBV15 with TRBJ1-2, with 7 bases that match TRBD1. J gave up 4 bases and V 3 bases, and 8 bases lay outside the gene matches. Germline assignment: CDR1 LNHNV and CDR2 YYDKDF (reference sequence). This CDR3 region has 15 residues. In nucleotides, the CDR3 is TGTGCCACCAGCAGGGACAGGATCGTGAGCTATGGCTACACCTTC. It yields the protein CATSRDRIVSYGYTF.

The J gene is TRBJ2-2, the V gene TRBV10-1; D not resolved. Trimming took 1 base from V and 6 from J, leaving 3 bases between them. Germline V gene data show CDR1 as WNHNN and CDR2 as SYGVQD (reference sequence). The CDR3 has 12 amino acids. The CDR3 spells CASSEYSGELFF. Written as DNA, the CDR3 is TGCGCCAGCAGTGAGTACTCCGGGGAGCTGTTTTTT.

The rearrangement links TRBV10-3 to TRBJ2-7; 10 bases match TRBD2. V trimming: 6 bases; J trimming: 3 bases; junction bases outside the gene matches: 5. The CDR3 extends over 14 amino acids. Germline V gene sequence: CDR1 ENHRY, CDR2 SYGVKD. CDR3 loop: CAIRGLASHYEQYF. CDR3 coding DNA: TGTGCCATCAGGGGACTAGCGAGCCACTACGAGCAGTACTTC.

V gene TRBV24-1 combines with J gene TRBJ2-5, with D perhaps matching TRBD2 (6 bases). Germline V gene data show CDR1 as KGHDR and CDR2 as SFDVKD. Trimming took 9 bases from V and 4 from J, leaving 20 bases between them. The CDR3 is made up of 15 amino acids. The CDR3 sequence is CATSSTRERLETQYF. CDR3 sequence (DNA): TGTGCCACCTCATCGACCCGGGAGAGGTTAGAGACCCAGTACTTC.

V gene TRBV6-2 or TRBV6-3 combines with J gene TRBJ1-5; 7 bases agree with TRBD1. The V gene end was trimmed by 6 bases and the J gene end by 4 bases; junction bases not matched to a gene: 9. CDR3 length: 15 residues. Per the germline V gene, CDR1 is MNHEY and CDR2 is SVGEGT. CDR3 sequence: CASSLGQVGNQPQHF. The DNA for the CDR3 is TGTGCCAGCAGCCTCGGACAGGTGGGGAATCAGCCCCAGCATTTT.

The chain links TRBV30 to TRBJ1-5; TRBD1 agrees at 9 bases. In germline, CDR1 is GTSNPN, CDR2 SVGIG (reference sequence). This CDR3 contains 15 residues. V shed 0 bases and J 4 bases; nucleotides not matched to a gene: 4. This chain's CDR3 is CAWSVGTGTNQPQHF. The DNA of the CDR3 is TGTGCCTGGAGTGTAGGGACAGGGACAAATCAGCCCCAGCATTTT.

The rearrangement joins TRBV11-3 to TRBJ2-7; 9 nucleotides align to TRBD2. V was pared by 7 bases and J by 2 bases, with 9 bases of the junction left unmatched. CDR3 size: 15 residues. CDR1 and CDR2 from the germline V gene are SGHNT and YENEEA. The CDR3 spells CASKTQTSGPYEQYF. As DNA, the CDR3 is TGTGCCAGCAAGACCCAGACTAGCGGACCCTACGAGCAGTACTTC.

A few counts support this clone. V usage is TRBV29-1 and J usage is TRBJ2-1, with TRBD2 identical over 10 bases. This CDR3 spans 16 amino acids. Per germline, CDR1 SQVTM and CDR2 ANQGSEA. Trimming at V came to 0 bases and at J to 7 bases, leaving 9 bases not matched to a gene. The CDR3 is CSVEDQGTSVINEQFF. CDR3 coding DNA: TGCAGCGTTGAAGATCAGGGGACTAGCGTAATAAATGAGCAGTTCTTC.

This clone showed up just once. The chain links TRBV27 to TRBJ1-3, with 9 bases aligning to TRBD1. V lost 3 bases to trimming and J lost 0 bases; unmatched junction nucleotides: 0. Germline V gene lookup returns CDR1 MNHEY and CDR2 SMNVEV (reference sequence). This CDR3 is 15 amino acids long. This CDR3 is CASSLDRGSGNTIYF. The CDR3 DNA sequence: TGTGCCAGCAGTTTGGACAGGGGCTCTGGAAACACCATATATTTT.

J is TRBJ2-5 and V is TRBV19; 9 bases agree with TRBD2. V shed 7 bases and J 5 bases; nucleotides not matched to a gene: 11. This CDR3 spans 15 amino acids. Per the germline V gene, CDR1 is LNHDA and CDR2 is SQIVND (reference sequence). CDR3 sequence reads: CASTRGRAPSETQYF. The CDR3 nucleotides are TGTGCCAGTACTCGCGGGAGGGCCCCTTCCGAGACCCAGTACTTC.

J is TRBJ2-1 and V is TRBV23-1, with D tentatively TRBD1 (6 bases). TRBV23-1 is known as an ORF, though its function is uncertain. The CDR3 length is 16 residues. V lost 6 bases to trimming and J lost 5 bases, with 20 bases between them. CDR3 residues: CASSPMDSVHNNEQFF. CDR3 coding DNA: TGCGCCAGCAGCCCTATGGACAGCGTCCATAACAATGAGCAGTTCTTC.

This clone was seen only once. The rearrangement joins TRBV11-2 to TRBJ2-5, with D perhaps TRBD1 (5 bases). V gave up 4 bases and J gave up 4 bases, with 13 bases separating them. Germline V gene lookup returns CDR1 SGHAT and CDR2 FQNNGV. The CDR3 consists of 14 residues. The CDR3 region is CASSWQGGGETQYF. The CDR3 coding sequence is TGTGCCAGCAGCTGGCAGGGTGGTGGAGAGACCCAGTACTTC.

This clone was seen only once. CDR3 region: CATSDKTGGGYTF. CDR3 DNA sequence: TGTGCCACCAGTGATAAGACAGGCGGTGGCTACACCTTC. The chain joins TRBV24-1 to TRBJ1-2; perhaps TRBD1 as D (6 bases). The V and J ends lost 3 bases and 7 bases respectively, with 11 bases between them. This CDR3 is 13 amino acids long. CDR1 is KGHDR and CDR2 is SFDVKD in the germline V gene.

This sequence joins TRBV13 and TRBJ1-2, with 12 nucleotides matching TRBD1. The germline gives CDR1 PRHDT, CDR2 FYEKMQ (reference sequence). There are 15 residues in the CDR3. V gave up 3 bases and J gave up 7 bases; unmatched junction bases: 6. The CDR3: CASSFEGTGGGGYTF. In nucleotides, the CDR3 is TGTGCCAGCAGCTTCGAGGGGACAGGGGGCGGTGGCTACACCTTC.

This clone was seen a single time. This chain joins TRBV5-1 and TRBJ2-5; D perhaps matches TRBD1 (6 bases). Germline CDR1 is SGHRS and CDR2 is YFSETQ. CDR3 length: 15 amino acids. V lost 4 bases and J lost 2, with 15 bases in between. CDR3 loop: CASSPSRQVQETQYF. CDR3 sequence (DNA): TGCGCCAGCAGCCCTTCAAGACAGGTTCAAGAGACCCAGTACTTC.

The V gene is TRBV6-2 or TRBV6-3, the J gene TRBJ2-7; D is unclear. V lost 0 bases to trimming and J lost 2 bases, with 11 bases between them. This CDR3 spans 15 amino acids. From germline, CDR1 is MNHEY and CDR2 SVGEGT. DNA for the CDR3: TGTGCCAGCAGTTACTCGAAAACCACAACCTACGAGCAGTACTTC. Its protein is CASSYSKTTTYEQYF.

This clone showed up just a few times. The gene calls are TRBV27 and TRBJ1-6; D possibly corresponds to TRBD1 (6 bases). Trimming removed 5 bases at V and 9 bases at J, with 17 bases between. This CDR3 is 15 amino acids long. Per germline, CDR1 MNHEY and CDR2 SMNVEV (reference sequence). DNA of the CDR3: TGTGCCAGCAGTATCGACAGGTTCGGGTTTTCACCCCTCCACTTT. Protein sequence: CASSIDRFGFSPLHF.

V gene TRBV6-5 combines with J gene TRBJ2-7, with a tentative D call TRBD2 (7 bases). Germline V gene sequence: CDR1 MNHEY, CDR2 SVGAGI. The CDR3 has 13 residues. The V gene lost 10 bases and the J gene lost 6 bases, with 19 bases spanning the gap. The CDR3 protein is CATHSPGGLEQYF. CDR3 nucleotide sequence: TGTGCCACCCATTCCCCCGGGGGGCTCGAGCAGTACTTC.

The CDR3 reads CASSGRDNLAGGLETQYF. The DNA of the CDR3 is TGTGCCAGCAGCGGCCGAGATAATCTAGCGGGAGGGCTTGAGACCCAGTACTTC. The genes are TRBV9 and TRBJ2-5; 12 positions agree with TRBD2. Per germline, CDR1 SGDLS and CDR2 YYNGEE. This CDR3 has 18 residues. J gave up 5 bases and V 3 bases, and 14 bases lay outside the gene matches.

The rearrangement uses TRBV24-1 and TRBJ1-2, with 7 nucleotides matching TRBD1. The V and J ends lost 2 bases and 4 bases, in that order; junction bases with no gene match: 3. The CDR3 is 14 residues long. Germline V gives CDR1 KGHDR, CDR2 SFDVKD. The CDR3 reads CATSDWGQTYGYTF. DNA for the CDR3: TGTGCCACCAGTGATTGGGGACAGACCTATGGCTACACCTTC.